These 17 T cell receptor beta chains originate from one sample sequenced in a study of T cell repertoires in cytomegalovirus infection. Antigen specificity for these receptors is unknown. MiXCR, run by TCRdb on the reads, gives a single entry per CDR3 protein. The sample holds about 830,000 distinct CDR3 sequences, 32% seen once. Sequencing used cultured CD8+ T cells from PBMCs, obtained from culture after CMV antigen stimulation. These receptors all come from a human donor in good health (CMV status not recorded). Some clones in this sample may be carry-over from other donors' samples.

This clonotype turned up a few times. This sequence joins TRBV20-1 and TRBJ2-1; D may be TRBD1 (6 bases). Trimming took off 3 bases at V and 5 bases at J, with 8 bases between the two ends. The CDR3 has 12 residues. Germline CDR1 DFQATT, CDR2 SNEGSKA (reference sequence). The CDR3 protein is CSASEGDNEQFF. The CDR3 bases are TGCAGTGCTAGCGAGGGGGACAATGAGCAGTTCTTC.

This clonotype was recorded a few times. The DNA of the CDR3 is TGTGCCAGCAGTTTTGCCGGGGACCTCTACGAGCAGTACGTC. Translated: CASSFAGDLYEQYV. V is TRBV28 and J is TRBJ2-7; TRBD1 or TRBD2 may be the D gene (5 bases each). This CDR3 has 14 residues. Trimming left V 3 bases short and J 3 bases short, with 12 bases between. Germline loops: CDR1 MDHEN, CDR2 SYDVKM.

As regards this clonotype: One end of the junction fails to match germline, which may point to a read error. The chain links TRBV7-6 to TRBJ1-3, with D perhaps TRBD1 (5 bases). Looked up from germline, CDR1 is SGHVS and CDR2 is FNYEAQ. The CDR3 contains 16 residues. DNA for the CDR3: TGTGTCAGCAGCTTATCGGGCGAGGGGCCTGGAAACACCATATATTTT. Protein product: CVSSLSGEGPGNTIYF.

There are a few counts of this clonotype. The chain employs TRBV6-2 or TRBV6-3 and TRBJ1-1, with D unresolved. Germline V gene lookup returns CDR1 MNHEY and CDR2 SVGEGT. CDR3 length: 15 amino acids. Trimming pared 2 bases from V and 0 bases from J, leaving 10 bases between. CDR3 bases: TGTGCCAGCAGTTACAAGGGCAGACTGAACACTGAAGCTTTCTTT. This encodes CASSYKGRLNTEAFF.

The chain links TRBV19 to TRBJ1-1; 10 bases line up with TRBD1. The CDR3 has 17 amino acids. Trimming took 0 bases from V and 5 from J; bases not matched to a gene: 9. Germline CDR1 and CDR2: LNHDA and SQIVND (reference sequence). The CDR3 is CASSIDRQGAPSTEAFF. DNA for the CDR3: TGTGCCAGTAGTATAGACCGACAGGGGGCTCCCAGTACTGAAGCTTTCTTT. The whole variable domain, filled in from reference TRBV19 and TRBJ1-1, reads DGGITQSPKYLFRKEGQNVTLSCEQNLNHDAMYWYRQDPGQGLRLIYYSQIVNDFQKGDIAEGYSVSREKKESFPLTVTSAQKNPTAFYLCASSIDRQGAPSTEAFFGQGTRLTVV.

The V and J genes are TRBV7-9 and TRBJ2-4; TRBD1 is a possible D gene (6 bases). The CDR3 consists of 15 residues. Germline V gives CDR1 SEHNR, CDR2 FQNEAQ (reference sequence). Trimming took off 4 bases at V and 4 bases at J, with 14 bases between the two ends. CDR3 region: CASSSRQVEKNIQYF. The CDR3 coding sequence is TGTGCCAGCAGCTCTCGACAGGTAGAAAAAAACATTCAGTACTTC.

As regards this clonotype: One base away lies a much larger clone, so this may be a sequencing read error. The rearrangement joins TRBV12-3 or TRBV12-4 to TRBJ1-2, with D tentatively TRBD1 (5 bases). The CDR3 length is 13 residues. V was pared by 5 bases and J by 10 bases, with 17 bases between. CDR3 DNA sequence: TGTGCCAGCAGTCTTACCCGGACAACCGACTACACCTTC. Protein sequence: CASSLTRTTDYTF.

This clonotype showed up many times. The chain is built from TRBV29-1 and TRBJ2-7; 7 nucleotides align to TRBD1. Per germline, CDR1 SQVTM and CDR2 ANQGSEA. The junction had 11 bases not matched to a gene; V was cut back by 2 bases and J by 7 bases. There are 14 residues in the CDR3. DNA for the CDR3: TGCAGCGTTGAATTGCAGGGGGTAGCCGTGGAGCAGTACTTC. Translating it yields CSVELQGVAVEQYF.

The chain carries TRBV14 and TRBJ1-2; possibly TRBD1 for D (6 bases). The CDR3 contains 16 residues. V lost 1 base and J 8 bases, leaving 20 bases between the germline ends. Germline CDR1 reads SGHDN; CDR2 reads FVKESK. CDR3 protein: CASSQVSGGGRGGYTF. The CDR3 nucleotides are TGTGCCAGCAGCCAAGTTTCCGGGGGCGGACGTGGCGGCTACACCTTC.

This clonotype has only a few counts. This rearrangement joins TRBV7-9 to TRBJ2-5; 10 bases align to TRBD2. The V segment lost 5 bases and the J segment 5 bases; nucleotides outside the gene matches: 8. The CDR3 has 15 residues. Germline V CDR1 and CDR2: SEHNR, FQNEAQ (reference sequence). CDR3 in amino acids: CASSLPGLASETQYF. The CDR3 DNA sequence: TGTGCCAGCAGCCTTCCGGGACTAGCGTCGGAGACCCAGTACTTC.

The table lists this clonotype with many counts. The chain combines TRBV6-1 with TRBJ2-1; no clear D gene. The CDR3 runs 15 residues. V was shortened by 6 bases and J by 6 bases, with 18 bases between the two germline ends. From germline, CDR1 is MNHNS and CDR2 SASEGT. CDR3 DNA sequence: TGTGCCAGCAGGAGGTACCCTGACGGAACCAATGAGCAGTTCTTC. Its protein product is CASRRYPDGTNEQFF.

There are a few counts of this clonotype. The V gene is TRBV6-1, the J gene TRBJ2-7, with D perhaps given as TRBD1 or TRBD2 (5 bases each). The CDR3 has 15 amino acids. The V end was cut by 6 bases, the J end by 2 bases, with 17 bases between. Germline lookup yields CDR1 MNHNS and CDR2 SASEGT. CDR3 DNA sequence: TGTGCCAGCAGATCTTTCCGGGACGGAGCCTACGAGCAGTACTTC. Translating gives CASRSFRDGAYEQYF.

This rearrangement joins TRBV7-8 to TRBJ2-7; TRBD1 matches 7 bases. CDR3 length equals 16 residues. The J segment lost 0 bases and the V segment lost 1 base, leaving 6 bases of the junction unmatched. The germline V gene has CDR1 SGHVS and CDR2 FQNEAQ. This CDR3 reads CASSLERRGNSYEQYF. Written as DNA, the CDR3 is TGTGCCAGCAGCTTAGAACGCAGGGGGAACTCCTACGAGCAGTACTTC.

This rearrangement joins TRBV23-1 to TRBJ1-6; the match to TRBD1 covers 11 bases. TRBV23-1 is annotated as an ORF whose role is uncertain. Trimming at V came to 7 bases and at J to 8 bases, leaving 10 bases not matched to a gene. CDR3 length: 16 amino acids. The CDR3 spells CASTLLGDRGDSPLHF. Here the CDR3 DNA reads TGCGCCAGCACCCTTCTGGGGGACAGGGGGGATTCACCCCTCCACTTT.

This clonotype was seen a few times. J is TRBJ1-5 and V is TRBV28, with unresolved D. The germline CDR1 and CDR2 sequences are MDHEN and SYDVKM. CDR3 length: 13 residues. Trimming pared 4 bases from V and 10 bases from J, leaving 14 bases between. The CDR3 loop is CASSSRTLEPQHF. The DNA of the CDR3 is TGTGCCAGCAGTTCTCGGACGCTTGAACCCCAGCATTTT.

The chain couples TRBV6-6 to TRBJ2-7, with D possibly being TRBD2 (7 bases). Germline values: CDR1 MNHNY, CDR2 SVGAGI (reference sequence). V lost 0 bases and J lost 6, with 15 bases in between. CDR3 length: 15 residues. CDR3 sequence reads: CASSYSAEGGAEQYF. The CDR3 region has the DNA TGTGCCAGCAGTTACTCCGCTGAGGGGGGGGCCGAGCAGTACTTC.

In this sample, this clonotype turned up a few times. The CDR3 sequence: CASSIEGWGMNTEAFF. Written as DNA, the CDR3 is TGTGCCAGTAGTATAGAAGGTTGGGGCATGAACACTGAAGCTTTCTTT. J is TRBJ1-1 and V is TRBV19; maybe TRBD1 (5 bases). In germline, CDR1 is LNHDA, CDR2 SQIVND (reference sequence). The CDR3 sequence is 16 residues long. Trimming left V 0 bases short and J 0 bases short, with 11 bases between.